This T cell receptor beta chain derives from a study of T cells in Graves' hyperthyroidism and ophthalmopathy. The CDR3 runs to 14 residues. Per the germline V gene, CDR1 is LNHDA and CDR2 is SQIVND (reference sequence). Trimming shortened V by 6 bases and J by 8 bases, and 14 bases separated the two germline ends. Amplification targeted TCR beta CDR3 regions from RNA transcripts. The HTBI primer set drove a first-round RT-PCR of the TCR CDR3. TCRdb reanalysed the multiplex PCR reads using MiXCR and keeps one entry per CDR3 protein. In the table there are around 400,000 distinct CDR3 sequences, around 14% of which are singletons.

The sequencing sample was made of blood. The rearrangement links TRBV19 to TRBJ1-6, with D tentatively TRBD1 (5 bases). This TCR derives from a woman aged 18-29 years with Graves' hyperthyroidism that later progressed to Graves' ophthalmopathy. The CDR3 coding sequence is TGTGCCAGTAGCCTCGGGCAGGGCTATTCACCCCTCCACTTT. This sequence encodes CASSLGQGYSPLHF.